The rows below give T cell receptor beta chains drawn from one sample of a study of human thymus T cells. The assay was immunoSEQ multiplex PCR, and TCRdb's table has in-frame clones only and misses some. The table shows about 46,000 clones, with approximately 95% occurring only once. Sequenced: blood. All receptors derive from a girl under three years old with a congenital heart defect but otherwise immunologically healthy. Each CDR3 is given with its conserved first and last residue. Each record gives: J gene, D gene, V gene, clone size, CDR3 DNA, CDR3 protein. The D gene is left open where the match is weak. Size tells how often a clone was seen (once, few, many) or the class of an expanded clone, and some rows leave it out.

>TRBJ2-7|.|TRBV7-9|.
TGTGCCAGCAGCTTAGGGGACACCTACGAGCAGTACTTC
CASSLGDTYEQYF
>TRBJ2-7|TRBD2|TRBV7-2|.
TGTGCCAGCAGCTTTTCCCCGGGGGGAACCTACGAGCAGTACTTC
CASSFSPGGTYEQYF
>TRBJ2-5|.|TRBV7-2|.
TGTGCCAGCAGCTTAGTCTCTGGTACCGAGACCCAGTACTTC
CASSLVSGTETQYF
>TRBJ2-3|.|TRBV7-2|.
TGTGCCAGCAGCTTTAAGGCAGGGGACCGAGTCACAGATACGCAGTATTTT
CASSFKAGDRVTDTQYF
>TRBJ2-1|TRBD1|TRBV5-4|.
TGTGCCAGCAGCCCGGGACAGCCCGCTAGTACGAACCAGTTCTTC
CASSPGQPASTNQFF
>TRBJ2-1|TRBD2|TRBV19|.
TGTGCCAGTAGTGGATGGGCTAGCGGGAAAGTGGGGGACAATGAGCAGTTCTTC
CASSGWASGKVGDNEQFF
>TRBJ2-7|.|TRBV5-1|.
TGCGCCAGCAGCTTGGTTCTGCCCTTCTACGAGCAGTACTTC
CASSLVLPFYEQYF
>TRBJ2-1|.|TRBV4-1|.
TGCGCCAGCAGCTGGACTGCTGTATCCTACAATGAGCAGTTCTTC
CASSWTAVSYNEQFF
>TRBJ2-6|.|TRBV6-4|.
TGTGCCAGCAGTGACAGAGCTCCCGGGGCCAACGTCCTGACTTTC
CASSDRAPGANVLTF
>TRBJ1-5|.|TRBV4-1|.
TGCGCCAGCAGCCAAGACGGGATTCAGCCCCAGCATTTT
CASSQDGIQPQHF
>TRBJ1-1|.|TRBV19|once
TGTGCCAGTAGTTATTTGGGGGACTCTGAAGCTTTCTTT
CASSYLGDSEAFF
>TRBJ2-2|TRBD2|TRBV19|.
TGTGCCAGTAGATGGACTAGCGGGAGGGCCGGGGAGCTGTTTTTT
CASRWTSGRAGELFF
>TRBJ2-1|.|TRBV2|.
TGTGCCAGCCAGTCTTATCTAGTCGTGGGTTTTGGTGAGCAGTTCTTC
CASQSYLVVGFGEQFF
>TRBJ1-1|.|TRBV7-8|.
TGTGCCAGCAGCTTAGTTTGGGAGAGCTTCAAGAGGAACACTGAAGCTTTCTTT
CASSLVWESFKRNTEAFF
>TRBJ1-1|TRBD1|TRBV10-3|.
TGTGCCATCAGTGACGGGACAGGGGGCTTTGGTTTGGACACTGAAGCTTTCTTT
CAISDGTGGFGLDTEAFF
>TRBJ1-5|.|TRBV15|once
TGTGCCACCAGCGTACAATCGGACAGAGGAGCTCAGCCCCAGCATTTT
CATSVQSDRGAQPQHF
>TRBJ2-5|.|TRBV28|.
TGTGCCAGCAGCCTATCTATAGAGACCCAGTACTTC
CASSLSIETQYF
>TRBJ1-3|TRBD1|TRBV9|.
TGTGCCAGCGCACCTGACAGGGCGTCGGGAAACACCATATATTTT
CASAPDRASGNTIYF
>TRBJ2-1|.|TRBV5-1|.
TGCGCCAGCCGTTTAGGGGCCTACAATGAGCAGTTCTTC
CASRLGAYNEQFF
>TRBJ2-1|.|TRBV7-2|.
TGTGCCAGCAGCCCGGACCCTACCTTTTACAATGAGCAGTTCTTC
CASSPDPTFYNEQFF
>TRBJ2-1|.|TRBV15|.
TGTGCCACCAGCAGAGATGCTGGTGAGGAGCAGTTCTTC
CATSRDAGEEQFF
>TRBJ2-2|TRBD1|TRBV18|.
TGTGCCAGCTCACAGGGACAGGGGAACACCGGGGAGCTGTTTTTT
CASSQGQGNTGELFF
>TRBJ2-1|.|TRBV5-1|.
TGCGCCAGCGGAATCCGCACTAGCCTTTGTGAGCAGTTCTTC
CASGIRTSLCEQFF
>TRBJ1-1|.|TRBV25-1|.
TGTGCCAGCAGTGAATCGGCAGGGCCAGCTTTCTTT
CASSESAGPAFF
>TRBJ1-3|.|TRBV5-8|.
TGTGCCAGCAGCTTCTCCCGAGGGGGCTCTGGAAACACCATATATTTT
CASSFSRGGSGNTIYF
>TRBJ2-1|TRBD2|TRBV28|.
TGTGCCAGCAGTTTATCCCCGACTAGCGGGAGCCACAATGAGCAGTTCTTC
CASSLSPTSGSHNEQFF
>TRBJ2-7|.|TRBV5-6|.
TGTGCCAGCAGCTTGGGAGGGGGATTCTCCTACGAGCAGTACTTC
CASSLGGGFSYEQYF
>TRBJ2-4|.|TRBV4-1|.
TGCGCCAGCAGCCATGCCCTTTTAGCCAAAAACATTCAGTACTTC
CASSHALLAKNIQYF
>TRBJ2-2|.|TRBV5-1|.
TGCGCCAGCAGCTTGTTCGGAAACACCGGGGAGCTGTTTTTT
CASSLFGNTGELFF
>TRBJ2-1|.|TRBV7-4|once
TGTGCCAGCGGGTCCCTAGCGCCCTCCTACAATGAGCAGTTCTTC
CASGSLAPSYNEQFF
>TRBJ2-7|TRBD2|TRBV29-1|.
TGCAGCCTCGTTGTAGCGGGAGGGGGAGAGCAGTACTTC
CSLVVAGGGEQYF
>TRBJ1-1|TRBD1|TRBV18|.
TGTGCCAGCTCACCACCTAACAGGGGGACTGAAGCTTTCTTT
CASSPPNRGTEAFF
>TRBJ2-1|.|TRBV6-1|.
TGTGCCAGCAGTGAACCTTTTAAGCGGGTCCTTGGCAATGAGCAGTTCTTC
CASSEPFKRVLGNEQFF
>TRBJ1-3|.|TRBV2|.
TGTGCCAGCAACGGTGGCGGGGGAAACACCATATATTTT
CASNGGGGNTIYF
>TRBJ1-1|.|TRBV19|.
TGTGCCAGTAGTATGGGTAGACTCAACACTGAAGCTTTCTTT
CASSMGRLNTEAFF
>TRBJ1-5|TRBD1|TRBV6-5|.
TGTGCCAGCAGATCAGGGGGCGCGAGCAATCAGCCCCAGCATTTT
CASRSGGASNQPQHF
>TRBJ1-2|.|TRBV7-9|.
TGTGCCAGCAGCTTAGAAAGCACGAACTATGGCTACACCTTC
CASSLESTNYGYTF
>TRBJ2-2|TRBD2|TRBV2|.
TGTGCCAGCAGCTTGGGACTAGCCGGCACCGGGGAGCTGTTTTTT
CASSLGLAGTGELFF
>TRBJ2-7|.|TRBV9|.
TGTGCCAGCAGCGTAGGCCACAGGTCCTACGAGCAGTACTTC
CASSVGHRSYEQYF
>TRBJ2-3|TRBD2|TRBV7-9|.
TGTGCCAGCGGTTCACCCTGGGGGGGAACCAAAGATACGCAGTATTTT
CASGSPWGGTKDTQYF